These 3 T cell receptor beta chains were all obtained from the same sample, sequenced in a study of blood T cell repertoires in COVID-19. This table comes from immunoSEQ multiplex PCR, and its TCRdb copy is limited to in-frame clones, with some not included. The profile shows about 160,000 clones, around 84% of them singletons. Sequencing used peripheral blood. These receptors originate from a human donor with acute or convalescent COVID-19. The donor label of this sample is uncertain.

This sequence joins TRBV6-4 and TRBJ2-1, with D possibly TRBD1 on 6 matching bases. CDR1 is MRHNA, CDR2 SNTAGT, per germline. This CDR3 is built from 14 residues. Trimming took 5 bases from V and 6 from J, leaving 14 bases between them. The CDR3 spells CASSPRVGANEQFF. The CDR3 region has the DNA TGTGCCAGCAGTCCACGGGTGGGGGCCAATGAGCAGTTCTTC.

This chain uses TRBV27 with TRBJ1-4, with D possibly matching TRBD1 (5 bases). Trimming removed 5 bases from V and 2 bases from J, with 12 bases in between. The CDR3 runs 15 residues. Germline-derived CDR1 and CDR2 are MNHEY and SMNVEV (reference sequence). CDR3 DNA: TGTGCCAGCAGTACTCGGACACCTACTAATGAAAAACTGTTTTTT. Translated: CASSTRTPTNEKLFF.

This rearrangement joins TRBV2 to TRBJ2-7; perhaps TRBD2 as D (6 bases). CDR3 length equals 12 residues. The ends were cut back, 2 bases at V and 12 bases at J, with 14 bases in the middle. Germline loops: CDR1 SNHLY, CDR2 FYNNEI. CDR3 residues: CASSESGAKLYF. CDR3 coding DNA: TGTGCCAGCAGTGAATCGGGAGCGAAGCTGTACTTC. Looking up the rest from reference TRBV2 and TRBJ2-7 gives the full variable domain: EPEVTQTPSHQVTQMGQEVILRCVPISNHLYFYWYRQILGQKVEFLVSFYNNEISEKSEIFDDQFSVERPDGSNFTLKIRSTKLEDSAMYFCASSESGAKLYFGPGTRLTVT.